Given below is one T cell receptor beta chain in context. Its antigen remains unidentified. The length of the CDR3 is 11 residues. CDR1 and CDR2 (germline): WSHSY, SAAADI. V lost 1 base and J 5 bases, leaving 3 bases between the germline ends. Measured with immunoSEQ multiplex PCR; TCRdb has only the in-frame clones, and not every one. This sample has roughly 24,000 clones, with roughly 80% found just once. With the ViraFEST assay, the study expanded antigen-specific CD4+ T cells using viral peptide pools, then sequenced them. Culturing for roughly 9 days preceded CD4+ T cell isolation. Subjects were given two BNT162b2 or mRNA-1273 vaccine doses. This specimen belongs to a study of vaccination effects on CD4 cells after COVID-19.

The receptor was isolated from a human donor who received a COVID-19 vaccine. Some clones in this sample may be carry-over from other donors' samples. The chain combines TRBV10-2 with TRBJ2-7, with no clear D. Sequences were derived from CD4+ T cells from PBMCs cultured with SARS-CoV-2 spike peptides, sampled after COVID-19 vaccination. The CDR3 here is CASSEYHEQYV. Written as DNA, the CDR3 is TGCGCCAGCAGTGAGTACCACGAGCAGTACGTC.